The 22 T cell receptor beta chains below were found in one sample sequenced in a study of cytomegalovirus exposure and HLA in healthy donors (TCRdb year 2017). Library construction relied on the immunoSEQ multiplex PCR assay. For the multiplex PCR, a mixture combining 60 forward primers for TCR Vbeta segments and 13 reverse primers for TCR Jbeta segments was used. In its TCRdb copy, this immuneACCESS table keeps in-frame sequences only and misses some clones. Where compared with another copy, unresolved V genes explain less than half of these, and the others have no known cause. This sample has approximately 70,000 clones in its table, and approximately 70% of those were observed once. Roughly 15% of the sample comes from the top ten. Sequenced input: PBMCs. The receptors were sampled from a male donor in good health and CMV-seropositive.

J is TRBJ2-7 and V is TRBV14; D is undetermined. This CDR3 has 11 amino acids. Between the trimmed V and J ends, which lost 8 bases and 2 bases, there was a span of 7 bases. The germline V gene has CDR1 SGHDN and CDR2 FVKESK. The DNA for the CDR3 is TGTGCCAGCGGAACAGCCTACGAGCAGTACTTC. Protein product: CASGTAYEQYF.

The J gene is TRBJ1-1, the V gene TRBV11-2; no firm D call. CDR1 is SGHAT, CDR2 FQNNGV, per germline. V was trimmed by 5 bases and J by 3 bases, leaving 7 bases between them. The CDR3 is made up of 12 amino acids. CDR3 DNA sequence: TGTGCCAGCAGCCCGGGATACACTGAAGCTTTCTTT. Translating it yields CASSPGYTEAFF.

The chain joins TRBV5-1 to TRBJ1-3; 11 bases map to TRBD1. Germline V lookup: CDR1 SGHRS, CDR2 YFSETQ. The CDR3 spans 16 residues. The V segment lost 4 bases and the J segment 4 bases; nucleotides outside the gene matches: 7. The CDR3 region is CASSRTGGSGGNTIYF. The DNA of the CDR3 is TGCGCCAGCAGCAGGACAGGGGGCTCGGGAGGAAACACCATATATTTT.

The chain's CDR3 is CASSVGDSNQPQHF. For the CDR3, the DNA is TGTGCCAGCAGCGTAGGAGATAGCAATCAGCCCCAGCATTTT. The chain links TRBV9 to TRBJ1-5; D unclear. V was pared by 0 bases and J by 0 bases, with 4 bases between. The CDR3 covers 14 residues. Germline lookup yields CDR1 SGDLS and CDR2 YYNGEE. Filled out from reference TRBV9 and TRBJ1-5, the complete variable domain reads DSGVTQTPKHLITATGQRVTLRCSPRSGDLSVYWYQQSLDQGLQFLIQYYNGEERAKGNILERFSAQQFPDLHSELNLSSLELGDSALYFCASSVGDSNQPQHFGDGTRLSIL.

This chain connects TRBV19 to TRBJ2-7, with 8 bases aligning to TRBD1. V lost 6 bases, J lost 7 bases, and 14 bases stayed unmatched. This CDR3 is built from 15 residues. Germline lookup yields CDR1 LNHDA and CDR2 SQIVND (reference sequence). CDR3 residues: CASSKLDRAPGEQYF. The CDR3 nucleotides read TGTGCCAGTAGCAAATTGGACAGGGCCCCTGGGGAGCAGTACTTC.

This clone showed up many times. The chain links TRBV5-4 to TRBJ2-3, with D possibly being TRBD1 (5 bases). Germline-derived CDR1 and CDR2 are SGHNT and YYREEE (reference sequence). CDR3 length: 13 residues. Trimming stripped 2 bases from V and 4 bases from J, with 8 bases between. The CDR3 loop is CASSLGAADTQYF. In DNA form, the CDR3 reads TGTGCCAGCAGCTTAGGGGCGGCAGATACGCAGTATTTT. The variable domain in full, completed from reference TRBV5-4 and TRBJ2-3, reads ETGVTQSPTHLIKTRGQQVTLRCSSQSGHNTVSWYQQALGQGPQFIFQYYREEENGRGNFPPRFSGLQFPNYSSELNVNALELDDSALYLCASSLGAADTQYFGPGTRLTVL.

V is TRBV27 and J is TRBJ1-1; D not certain. CDR1 is MNHEY, CDR2 SMNVEV, per germline (reference sequence). The germline V and J ends were trimmed by 8 bases and 1 base, with 17 bases remaining between them. The CDR3 loop spans 15 amino acids. The CDR3 DNA is TGTGCCAGCCGGGTCGCGCAGCGGGGGAACACTGAAGCTTTCTTT. Translation gives CASRVAQRGNTEAFF.

This chain links TRBV10-2 with TRBJ1-6, with 8 positions matching TRBD1. V gave up 6 bases and J gave up 8 bases; unmatched junction bases: 15. Germline values: CDR1 WSHSY, CDR2 SAAADI. The CDR3 runs to 17 residues. The CDR3 DNA follows: TGCGCCAGCAGACCCGGACAGGGTCGAGGATTGTATTCACCCCTCCACTTT. Protein sequence: CASRPGQGRGLYSPLHF.

V is TRBV4-3 and J is TRBJ1-5, with D perhaps matching TRBD1 (5 bases). Per germline, CDR1 LGHNA and CDR2 YSLEER. The CDR3 contains 15 residues. The V gene lost 0 bases and the J gene lost 1 base, with 7 bases spanning the gap. The CDR3: CASSQDWGSNQPQHF. CDR3 nucleotides: TGCGCCAGCAGCCAAGATTGGGGCAGCAATCAGCCCCAGCATTTT.

J is TRBJ2-2 and V is TRBV6-4; D is unresolved. The germline V and J ends were trimmed by 6 bases and 6 bases, with 14 bases remaining between them. The CDR3 is made up of 14 amino acids. The germline V gene has CDR1 MRHNA and CDR2 SNTAGT. In DNA form, the CDR3 reads TGTGCCAGCAGCCGTAATAGCATGGCCGGGGAGCTGTTTTTT. Its translation is CASSRNSMAGELFF.

The gene calls are TRBV7-9 and TRBJ2-1, with TRBD1 matching 7 bases. This CDR3 comprises 13 residues. V trimming: 3 bases; J trimming: 10 bases; junction bases outside the gene matches: 6. In germline, CDR1 is SEHNR, CDR2 FQNEAQ (reference sequence). CDR3: CASSFTGVREQFF. The DNA for the CDR3 is TGTGCCAGCAGCTTTACAGGGGTTCGCGAGCAGTTCTTC.

The chain links TRBV7-2 to TRBJ2-5; 7 nucleotides line up with TRBD2. The ends lost 5 bases at V and 4 bases at J; junction bases unmatched: 7. Looked up from germline, CDR1 is SGHTA and CDR2 is FQGNSA. CDR3 length equals 14 residues. The CDR3 nucleotides are TGTGCCAGCAGCCGGGGACTAAGGCCAGAGACCCAGTACTTC. Translated: CASSRGLRPETQYF.

The sample holds a few counts of this clone. V is TRBV11-2 and J is TRBJ2-1; TRBD2 matches 10 bases. Germline V CDR1 and CDR2: SGHAT, FQNNGV. This CDR3 contains 15 residues. After removal of 2 bases from V and 8 bases from J, the junction contained 6 bases not matched to a gene. This CDR3 is CASSLSGGGRDEQFF. CDR3 sequence (DNA): TGTGCCAGCAGCTTAAGCGGGGGGGGCCGGGATGAGCAGTTCTTC.

This sequence joins TRBV11-2 and TRBJ2-7; 11 bases are a match to TRBD1. From germline, CDR1 is SGHAT and CDR2 FQNNGV. The CDR3 totals 18 residues. The V segment lost 6 bases and the J segment 2 bases; nucleotides outside the gene matches: 15. The CDR3 DNA reads as TGTGCCAGCAGTATCCAAAGGGACAGGGGGATCCTAACCTACGAGCAGTACTTC. This translates into CASSIQRDRGILTYEQYF.

This clone was detected a few times. This chain joins TRBV6-5 and TRBJ1-5; perhaps TRBD1 as D (5 bases). With 10 bases removed from V and 1 base from J, the gap between germline ends came to 8 bases. The germline V gene encodes CDR1 MNHEY and CDR2 SVGAGI. This CDR3 contains 12 residues. Written as DNA, the CDR3 is TGTGCCACCCGGACAAGCAATCAGCCCCAGCATTTT. This gives the protein CATRTSNQPQHF.

This chain joins TRBV15 and TRBJ1-6, with 11 bases matching TRBD1. This CDR3 is built from 18 residues. V shed 3 bases and J 9 bases; nucleotides not matched to a gene: 13. Germline V gives CDR1 LNHNV, CDR2 YYDKDF (reference sequence). Here the CDR3 reads CATSSPQTSDRGRSPLHF. For the CDR3, the DNA is TGTGCCACCAGCAGTCCCCAAACTTCGGACAGGGGGCGTTCACCCCTCCACTTT.

The V call is TRBV9, the J call TRBJ2-1; possibly TRBD1 for D (5 bases). The CDR3 contains 13 residues. Between the trimmed V and J ends, which lost 3 bases and 3 bases, there was a span of 7 bases. Germline lookup yields CDR1 SGDLS and CDR2 YYNGEE. The CDR3 here is CASSGQFYNEQFF. For the CDR3, the DNA is TGTGCCAGCAGCGGACAGTTCTACAATGAGCAGTTCTTC.

The chain recombines TRBV18 with TRBJ1-1; D might be TRBD1 (6 bases). The CDR3 runs 15 residues. Germline V gene lookup returns CDR1 KGHSH and CDR2 LQKENI. V was clipped by 0 bases and J by 3 bases, with 11 bases between them. The CDR3 DNA is TGTGCCAGCTCACCACCATCGGGGGGGCACACTGAAGCTTTCTTT. It specifies CASSPPSGGHTEAFF.

This clone appeared a few times. CDR3 amino acids: CASSEGGSVFGSGANVLTF. For the CDR3, the DNA is TGTGCCAGCAGTGAAGGGGGCAGCGTTTTCGGCTCTGGGGCCAACGTCCTGACTTTC. V gene TRBV2 combines with J gene TRBJ2-6, with TRBD1 as a possible D gene (5 bases). The CDR3 totals 19 residues. In germline, CDR1 is SNHLY, CDR2 FYNNEI. V lost 1 base to trimming and J lost 0 bases, with 16 bases between them.

This chain uses TRBV9 with TRBJ2-7; 8 bases are a match to TRBD1. The CDR3 length is 14 residues. CDR1 SGDLS and CDR2 YYNGEE come from the germline V gene. Trimming removed 5 bases from V and 2 bases from J; junction bases left unmatched: 6. The DNA for the CDR3 is TGTGCCAGCAGTCCAGGGGGCGACACCTACGAGCAGTACTTC. Its protein product is CASSPGGDTYEQYF.

The chain links TRBV28 to TRBJ1-2, with a tentative D call TRBD1 (6 bases). Germline CDR1 reads MDHEN; CDR2 reads SYDVKM. This CDR3 is 18 amino acids long. The V and J ends lost 6 bases and 0 bases respectively, with 23 bases between them. CDR3 DNA sequence: TGTGCCAGCAGGCCCATTGATCCTCGGGGGGCGCCTAACTATGGCTACACCTTC. Encoded protein: CASRPIDPRGAPNYGYTF.

The rearrangement links TRBV6-1 to TRBJ1-2, with D perhaps matching TRBD1 (5 bases). The CDR3 totals 14 residues. CDR1 is MNHNS and CDR2 is SASEGT in the germline V gene. Trimming removed 6 bases from V and 4 bases from J, with 15 bases in between. CDR3 protein: CASRKVGTRYGYTF. As DNA, the CDR3 is TGTGCCAGCAGGAAAGTGGGGACTCGCTATGGCTACACCTTC.